This T cell receptor (beta chain) was captured in a study of cytomegalovirus exposure and HLA in healthy donors. On the study more broadly: An earlier analysis identified fewer than 130 million unique TCR beta sequences in about 179 million T cells.

General study points: Being productive about 90% or about 30% of the time was typical of most TCR beta V segments in an earlier analysis. TCR beta sequences reportedly predicted the HLA-A and HLA-B alleles of most subjects accurately. The availability of immune exposure information extended only to CMV serostatus.

Germline CDR1 reads MGHRA; CDR2 reads YSYEKL. This CDR3 has 14 residues. Trimming took off 4 bases at V and 2 bases at J, with 12 bases between the two ends. As regards this clone: The antigen remains unidentified.

The PCR ran on 60 Vbeta and 13 Jbeta primers. Profiled with immunoSEQ multiplex PCR; TCRdb holds only in-frame clones, not every one. The clone table shows 110,000 to 150,000 clones, with the ten largest holding roughly 2.7%. Sequenced sample: PBMCs. The chain joins TRBV4-1 to TRBJ2-7, with a tentative D call TRBD2 (5 bases). This receptor was identified in a man aged 35-49 years in good health and CMV-seronegative. CDR3 region: CASSLTYGAYEQYF. The CDR3 region has the DNA TGCGCCAGCAGCCTTACCTACGGGGCCTACGAGCAGTACTTC.